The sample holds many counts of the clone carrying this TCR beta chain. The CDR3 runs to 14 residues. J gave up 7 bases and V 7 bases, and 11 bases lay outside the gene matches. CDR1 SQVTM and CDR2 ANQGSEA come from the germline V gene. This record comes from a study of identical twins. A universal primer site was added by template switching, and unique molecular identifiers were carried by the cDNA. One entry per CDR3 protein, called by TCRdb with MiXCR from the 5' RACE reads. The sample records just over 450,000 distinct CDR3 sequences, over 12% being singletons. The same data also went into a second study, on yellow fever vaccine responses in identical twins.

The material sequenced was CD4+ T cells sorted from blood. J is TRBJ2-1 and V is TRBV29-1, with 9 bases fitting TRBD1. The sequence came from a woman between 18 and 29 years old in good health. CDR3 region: CSAARGTGNNEQFF. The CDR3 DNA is TGCAGCGCCGCACGAGGGACAGGGAATAATGAGCAGTTCTTC.